What follows are 25 T cell receptor beta chains derived from one specimen sequenced in a study of T cells in localized non-small cell lung cancer. The assay was immunoSEQ multiplex PCR, and TCRdb's table has in-frame clones only and misses some. The sample holds some 28,000 clones; around nine tenths are singletons and the top ten take 2.5% to 3%. This sample comprised peripheral blood, obtained before any cancer treatment. These TCRs come from a woman aged 18 to 55 with stage I lung adenocarcinoma.

The rearrangement joins TRBV19 to TRBJ2-1, with D possibly matching TRBD2 (6 bases). The CDR3 is 14 residues long. Germline assignment: CDR1 LNHDA and CDR2 SQIVND (reference sequence). The V gene lost 5 bases and the J gene lost 2 bases, with 10 bases spanning the gap. The CDR3 here is CASSRGTPYNEQFF. The CDR3 nucleotides are TGTGCCAGTAGTCGAGGGACTCCCTACAATGAGCAGTTCTTC.

This clone has more than one count but fewer than ten. The chain is built from TRBV7-9 and TRBJ1-4, with 10 bases identical to TRBD1. Germline assignment: CDR1 SEHNR and CDR2 FQNEAQ (reference sequence). The CDR3 spans 14 residues. With 4 bases clipped from V and 8 bases from J, the junction kept 4 bases outside the gene matches. The CDR3 nucleotides are TGTGCCAGCAGCTACCGGGACAGGGGAGAAAAACTGTTTTTT. Protein product: CASSYRDRGEKLFF. Variable domain in full (rest from reference TRBV7-9 and TRBJ1-4): DTGVSQNPRHKITKRGQNVTFRCDPISEHNRLYWYRQTLGQGPEFLTYFQNEAQLEKSRLLSDRFSAERPKGSFSTLEIQRTEQGDSAMYLCASSYRDRGEKLFFGSGTQLSVL.

This clone has only one observation. This chain connects TRBV5-1 to TRBJ1-1; D unresolved. CDR1 and CDR2 (germline): SGHRS, YFSETQ. Trimming removed 1 base from V and 0 bases from J, with 7 bases in between. The CDR3 loop spans 14 amino acids. In DNA form, the CDR3 reads TGCGCCAGCAGCTTGAATATCCTGAACACTGAAGCTTTCTTT. Its protein is CASSLNILNTEAFF.

As to this clone: Other DNA sequences in this specimen translate into the identical CDR3. This sequence joins TRBV2 and TRBJ2-7, with TRBD1 identical over 10 bases. This CDR3 has 15 residues. Per the germline V gene, CDR1 is SNHLY and CDR2 is FYNNEI. The J segment lost 1 base and the V segment lost 3 bases, leaving 3 bases of the junction unmatched. The CDR3 nucleotides read TGTGCCAGCAGTGAGGGACAGGGGTATTCCTACGAGCAGTACTTC. This gives the protein CASSEGQGYSYEQYF.

This clone was counted once. The gene calls are TRBV5-1 and TRBJ2-5, with unresolved D. Trimming removed 0 bases from V and 6 bases from J, with 18 bases in between. The CDR3 has 16 residues. Germline V gene sequence: CDR1 SGHRS, CDR2 YFSETQ. DNA of the CDR3: TGCGCCAGCAGCTTGGCCCAGGAAGACCCAGGAAAGACCCAGTACTTC. This encodes CASSLAQEDPGKTQYF.

This rearrangement joins TRBV5-4 to TRBJ1-3, with D tentatively TRBD1 (5 bases). CDR1 and CDR2 from the germline V gene are SGHNT and YYREEE (reference sequence). This CDR3 spans 17 amino acids. V gave up 3 bases and J gave up 0 bases, with 16 bases separating them. The CDR3 reads CASSWGGPLSSGNTIYF. The DNA for the CDR3 is TGTGCCAGCAGCTGGGGGGGACCCCTGAGCTCTGGAAACACCATATATTTT.

This chain links TRBV7-8 with TRBJ1-2; D gene ambiguous. Per the germline V gene, CDR1 is SGHVS and CDR2 is FQNEAQ. The CDR3 extends over 14 amino acids. V was pared by 2 bases and J by 5 bases, with 12 bases between. CDR3 sequence (DNA): TGTGCCAGCAGCTTAAGCATGGATGGGTATGGCTACACCTTC. Protein product: CASSLSMDGYGYTF. The full variable domain, its missing parts supplied by reference TRBV7-8 and TRBJ1-2, is GAGVSQSPRYKVAKRGQDVALRCDPISGHVSLFWYQQALGQGPEFLTYFQNEAQLDKSGLPSDRFFAERPEGSVSTLKIQRTQQEDSAVYLCASSLSMDGYGYTFGSGTRLTVV.

The CDR3 DNA follows: TGTGCCAGCAGCTTAGATTCGGGGGAGGTCAATGAGCAGTTCTTC. Translating gives CASSLDSGEVNEQFF. The chain has TRBV7-2 and TRBJ2-1, with D possibly matching TRBD2 (6 bases). CDR1 is SGHTA, CDR2 FQGNSA, per germline. Between the trimmed V and J ends, which lost 1 base and 6 bases, there was a span of 13 bases. This CDR3 region has 15 residues. Combining the CDR3 with reference TRBV7-2 and TRBJ2-1 gives the whole variable domain GAGVSQSPSNKVTEKGKDVELRCDPISGHTALYWYRQSLGQGLEFLIYFQGNSAPDKSGLPSDRFSAERTGGSVSTLTIQRTQQEDSAVYLCASSLDSGEVNEQFFGPGTRLTVL.

This clone was seen only a few times. The V and J genes are TRBV5-4 and TRBJ2-3; 7 positions match TRBD2. Looked up from germline, CDR1 is SGHNT and CDR2 is YYREEE (reference sequence). Losses at the gene ends were 6 bases for V and 4 bases for J; bases not matched to a gene: 8. CDR3 size: 14 residues. The CDR3 nucleotides are TGTGCCAGCAACGTGGGGGGGGTGGCAGATACGCAGTATTTT. It encodes CASNVGGVADTQYF.

The rearrangement links TRBV7-3 to TRBJ2-2, with a tentative D call TRBD1 (6 bases). The V gene's germline CDR1 is SGHTA and CDR2 FQGTGA. This CDR3 region has 16 residues. Trimming took off 5 bases at V and 3 bases at J, with 16 bases between the two ends. CDR3 protein: CASSDSLSGDTGELFF. The CDR3 region has the DNA TGTGCCAGCAGCGATTCACTCTCAGGGGACACCGGGGAGCTGTTTTTT.

CDR3 residues: CASSLGQRVTEAFF. As DNA, the CDR3 is TGTGCCAGCAGTCTCGGACAGAGGGTCACTGAAGCTTTCTTT. This sequence joins TRBV7-9 and TRBJ1-1; D perhaps matches TRBD1 (6 bases). Germline V gene lookup returns CDR1 SEHNR and CDR2 FQNEAQ (reference sequence). This CDR3 contains 14 residues. Trimming removed 6 bases from V and 4 bases from J, with 15 bases in between.

J is TRBJ2-7 and V is TRBV11-3, with 7 bases aligning to TRBD1. The CDR3 has 15 residues. Germline CDR1 is SGHNT and CDR2 is YENEEA. With V trimmed by 4 bases and J by 3 bases, 9 bases remained unmatched. DNA for the CDR3: TGTGCCAGCAGCTCACCGATCCGGGACAGCTACGAGCAGTACTTC. It is translated as CASSSPIRDSYEQYF.

The chain couples TRBV9 to TRBJ1-5, with D possibly TRBD1 on 6 matching bases. With 0 bases removed from V and 1 base from J, the gap between germline ends came to 11 bases. Germline V gene data show CDR1 as SGDLS and CDR2 as YYNGEE. The CDR3 has 16 residues. CDR3 amino acids: CASSVEGGFSNQPQHF. The CDR3 DNA follows: TGTGCCAGCAGCGTAGAGGGGGGGTTCAGCAATCAGCCCCAGCATTTT.

The table lists this clone with a few counts. This rearrangement joins TRBV9 to TRBJ1-2, with 7 bases aligning to TRBD1. With V trimmed by 3 bases and J by 2 bases, 7 bases remained unmatched. The CDR3 loop spans 15 amino acids. CDR1 is SGDLS, CDR2 YYNGEE, per germline. The CDR3: CASSAGQVPNYGYTF. CDR3 DNA sequence: TGTGCCAGCAGCGCTGGACAGGTGCCCAACTATGGCTACACCTTC.

The rearrangement joins TRBV6-5 to TRBJ2-7, with a possible D match to TRBD2 (6 bases). V lost 2 bases to trimming and J lost 5 bases, with 13 bases between them. CDR1 and CDR2 (germline): MNHEY, SVGAGI. The CDR3 has 14 amino acids. The CDR3 bases are TGTGCCAGCAGTTACGTTGGAACGGGGGACGAGCAGTACTTC. Protein product: CASSYVGTGDEQYF.

The rearrangement links TRBV6-6 to TRBJ1-4; 8 bases are a match to TRBD1. V dropped 6 bases and J dropped 9; count of bases not matched to a gene: 6. This CDR3 region has 13 residues. Germline CDR1 is MNHNY and CDR2 is SVGAGI (reference sequence). This chain's CDR3 is CASRQDREQKLFF. In DNA, the CDR3 is TGTGCCAGCAGGCAGGACAGGGAACAAAAACTGTTTTTT.

CDR3 nucleotides: TGTGCATTCAGGGGGAGCTCCTACAATGAGCAGTTCTTC. Translation: CAFRGSSYNEQFF. V gene TRBV5-4 combines with J gene TRBJ2-1, with 7 nucleotides matching TRBD1. Germline V gene sequence: CDR1 SGHNT, CDR2 YYREEE (reference sequence). The CDR3 spans 13 residues.

This clone was recorded only once. The chain employs TRBV30 and TRBJ1-3; unclear D gene. CDR3 length equals 15 residues. Germline assignment: CDR1 GTSNPN and CDR2 SVGIG (reference sequence). V lost 6 bases to trimming and J lost 0 bases, with 15 bases between them. The CDR3 protein is CACTTSPYSGNTIYF. The CDR3 DNA sequence: TGTGCCTGCACGACATCCCCCTACTCTGGAAACACCATATATTTT.

The chain links TRBV15 to TRBJ2-4; no reliable D call. CDR1 is LNHNV and CDR2 is YYDKDF in the germline V gene (reference sequence). This CDR3 is built from 18 residues. V dropped 0 bases and J dropped 1 base, with 16 bases sitting between them. The CDR3 is CATSREVHELWAKNIQYF. As DNA, the CDR3 is TGTGCCACCAGCAGAGAAGTACACGAGCTCTGGGCCAAAAACATTCAGTACTTC.

V gene TRBV7-3 combines with J gene TRBJ2-1; 8 bases align to TRBD2. Germline CDR1 reads SGHTA; CDR2 reads FQGTGA. CDR3 length: 15 amino acids. V was clipped by 6 bases and J by 2 bases; unmatched bases: 6. CDR3 DNA sequence: TGTGCCAGCAGTATAGTAGCGGGAACCTACAATGAGCAGTTCTTC. This sequence encodes CASSIVAGTYNEQFF.

V gene TRBV14 combines with J gene TRBJ2-5; 11 bases are a match to TRBD2. The CDR3 runs 17 residues. Germline CDR1 SGHDN, CDR2 FVKESK. Trimming at V came to 1 base and at J to 2 bases, leaving 6 bases not matched to a gene. CDR3 sequence: CASSQARTSGPQETQYF. In nucleotides, the CDR3 is TGTGCCAGCAGCCAAGCAAGGACTAGCGGGCCACAAGAGACCCAGTACTTC. The whole variable domain, filled in from reference TRBV14 and TRBJ2-5, reads EAGVTQFPSHSVIEKGQTVTLRCDPISGHDNLYWYRRVMGKEIKFLLHFVKESKQDESGMPNNRFLAERTGGTYSTLKVQPAELEDSGVYFCASSQARTSGPQETQYFGPGTRLLVL.

The chain is built from TRBV11-2 and TRBJ2-5; the match to TRBD2 covers 15 bases. Germline CDR1 SGHAT, CDR2 FQNNGV. This CDR3 has 16 amino acids. Unmatched junction bases numbered 4, after V lost 3 bases and J lost 5 bases. In DNA, the CDR3 is TGTGCCAGCAGCTTCGGACTAGCGGGAGGGCCGGAGACCCAGTACTTC. This sequence encodes CASSFGLAGGPETQYF.

The rearrangement links TRBV4-3 to TRBJ1-3; D not certain. The germline V gene encodes CDR1 LGHNA and CDR2 YSLEER. Trimming left V 4 bases short and J 4 bases short, with 14 bases between. The CDR3 contains 15 residues. CDR3 nucleotide sequence: TGCGCCAGCAGCCTTCGGTGGGCCAAGGGAAACACCATATATTTT. Its protein is CASSLRWAKGNTIYF.

The V and J genes are TRBV4-1 and TRBJ2-5; D not certain. Germline V lookup: CDR1 MGHRA, CDR2 YSYEKL. The CDR3 covers 14 residues. V lost 3 bases, J lost 5 bases, and 13 bases lay in between. CDR3 region: CASSQPQAKETQYF. The CDR3, as DNA: TGCGCCAGCAGCCAGCCGCAAGCAAAGGAGACCCAGTACTTC.

V usage is TRBV4-1 and J usage is TRBJ2-3; TRBD2 aligns across 15 bases. The junction had 8 bases not matched to a gene; V was cut back by 4 bases and J by 0 bases. This CDR3 has 19 residues. Germline lookup yields CDR1 MGHRA and CDR2 YSYEKL. The CDR3 sequence is CASSRGLAGGHSSTDTQYF. CDR3 DNA sequence: TGCGCCAGCAGCCGGGGACTAGCGGGGGGTCACTCTAGCACAGATACGCAGTATTTT.